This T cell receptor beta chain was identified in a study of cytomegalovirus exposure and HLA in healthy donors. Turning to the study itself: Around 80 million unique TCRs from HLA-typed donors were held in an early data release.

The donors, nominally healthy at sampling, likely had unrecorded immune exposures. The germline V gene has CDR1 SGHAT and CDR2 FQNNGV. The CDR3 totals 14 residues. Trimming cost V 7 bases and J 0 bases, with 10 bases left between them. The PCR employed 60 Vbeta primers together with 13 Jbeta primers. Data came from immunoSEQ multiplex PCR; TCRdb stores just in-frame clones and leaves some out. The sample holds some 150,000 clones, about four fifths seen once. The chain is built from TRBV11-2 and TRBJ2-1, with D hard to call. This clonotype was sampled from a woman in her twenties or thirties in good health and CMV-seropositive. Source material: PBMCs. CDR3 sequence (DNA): TGTGCCAGCACTGAGACACTCTCCTACAATGAGCAGTTCTTC. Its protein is CASTETLSYNEQFF.